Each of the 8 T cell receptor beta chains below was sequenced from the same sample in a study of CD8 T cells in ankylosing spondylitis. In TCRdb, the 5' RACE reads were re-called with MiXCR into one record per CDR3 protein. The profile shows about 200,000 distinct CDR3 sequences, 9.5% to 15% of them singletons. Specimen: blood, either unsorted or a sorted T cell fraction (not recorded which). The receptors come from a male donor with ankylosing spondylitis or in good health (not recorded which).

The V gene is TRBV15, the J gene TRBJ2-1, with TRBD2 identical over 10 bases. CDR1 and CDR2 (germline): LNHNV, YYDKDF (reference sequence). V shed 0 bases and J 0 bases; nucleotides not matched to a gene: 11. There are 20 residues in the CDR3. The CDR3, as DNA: TGTGCCACCAGCAGAGATACTCTAGCGGGGGCCCTAAGCTCCTACAATGAGCAGTTCTTC. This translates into CATSRDTLAGALSSYNEQFF.

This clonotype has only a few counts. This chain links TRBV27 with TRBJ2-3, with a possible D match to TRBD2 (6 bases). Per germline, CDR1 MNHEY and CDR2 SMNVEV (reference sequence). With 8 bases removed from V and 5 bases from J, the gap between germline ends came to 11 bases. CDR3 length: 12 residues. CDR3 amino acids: CASFGGLDTQYF. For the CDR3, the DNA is TGTGCCAGCTTCGGGGGATTAGATACGCAGTATTTT.

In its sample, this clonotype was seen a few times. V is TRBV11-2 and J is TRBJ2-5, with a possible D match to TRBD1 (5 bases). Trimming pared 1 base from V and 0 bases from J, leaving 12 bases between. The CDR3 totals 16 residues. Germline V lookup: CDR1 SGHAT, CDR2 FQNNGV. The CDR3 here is CASSLVTDRYQETQYF. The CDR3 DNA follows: TGTGCCAGCAGCTTAGTGACAGACCGGTACCAAGAGACCCAGTACTTC.

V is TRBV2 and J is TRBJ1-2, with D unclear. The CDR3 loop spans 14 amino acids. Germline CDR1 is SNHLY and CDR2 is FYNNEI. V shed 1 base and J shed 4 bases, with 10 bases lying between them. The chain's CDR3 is CASSEGNAIYGYTF. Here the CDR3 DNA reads TGTGCCAGCAGTGAAGGAAATGCGATCTATGGCTACACCTTC.

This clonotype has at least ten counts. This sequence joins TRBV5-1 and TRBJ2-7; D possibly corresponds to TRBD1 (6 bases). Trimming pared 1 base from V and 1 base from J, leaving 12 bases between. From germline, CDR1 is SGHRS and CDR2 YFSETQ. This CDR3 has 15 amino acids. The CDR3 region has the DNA TGCGCCAGCAGCTTGACTCAGGGGCAATCCTACGAGCAGTACTTC. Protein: CASSLTQGQSYEQYF.

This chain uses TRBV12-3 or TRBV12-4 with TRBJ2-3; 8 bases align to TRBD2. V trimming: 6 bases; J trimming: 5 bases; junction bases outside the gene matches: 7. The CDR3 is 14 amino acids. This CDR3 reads CASSPTSVGDTQYF. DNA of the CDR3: TGTGCCAGCAGCCCGACTAGCGTAGGAGATACGCAGTATTTT.

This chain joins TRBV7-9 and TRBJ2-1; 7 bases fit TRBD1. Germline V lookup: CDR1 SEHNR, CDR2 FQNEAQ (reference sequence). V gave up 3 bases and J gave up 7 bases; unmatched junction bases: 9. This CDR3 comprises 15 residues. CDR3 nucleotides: TGTGCCAGCAGCTTGCGGACAGGATCTAGGAATGAGCAGTTCTTC. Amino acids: CASSLRTGSRNEQFF. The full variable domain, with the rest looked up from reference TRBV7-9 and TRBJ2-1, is DTGVSQNPRHKITKRGQNVTFRCDPISEHNRLYWYRQTLGQGPEFLTYFQNEAQLEKSRLLSDRFSAERPKGSFSTLEIQRTEQGDSAMYLCASSLRTGSRNEQFFGPGTRLTVL.

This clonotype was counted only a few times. DNA for the CDR3: TGTGCCAGCAATCTAGCGGGAGCTACTGAGCAGTTCTTC. It encodes CASNLAGATEQFF. The chain combines TRBV6-1 with TRBJ2-1; TRBD2 matches at 10 bases. Trimming at V came to 7 bases and at J to 9 bases, leaving 6 bases not matched to a gene. Germline V lookup: CDR1 MNHNS, CDR2 SASEGT. This CDR3 has 13 amino acids.